These 5 T cell receptor beta chains share one sample of origin, sequenced in a study of CD8 T cells in ankylosing spondylitis. Notes on the study in general: A TCR beta motif of under 10 highly homologous variants seemed to mark ankylosing spondylitis blood.

These receptors' targets are unknown. MiXCR, run by TCRdb on the 5' RACE reads, gives a single entry per CDR3 protein. The top ten hold over 6.5% of the sample, which has around 540,000 distinct CDR3 sequences, more than 9.5% seen once. Specimen: blood, either unsorted or a sorted T cell fraction (not recorded which). Every receptor here comes from a male donor with ankylosing spondylitis.

This chain links TRBV6-6 with TRBJ2-7; 7 bases line up with TRBD1. The ends lost 8 bases at V and 4 bases at J; junction bases unmatched: 5. There are 12 residues in the CDR3. The germline gives CDR1 MNHNY, CDR2 SVGAGI (reference sequence). The CDR3 coding sequence is TGTGCCAGCCAGGGACAGAATTACGAGCAGTACTTC. It translates to CASQGQNYEQYF.

This clonotype turned up a few times. J is TRBJ2-1 and V is TRBV7-9; 10 nucleotides match TRBD2. V lost 3 bases to trimming and J lost 10 bases; unmatched junction nucleotides: 9. This CDR3 spans 15 amino acids. Germline CDR1 SEHNR, CDR2 FQNEAQ (reference sequence). The CDR3 DNA follows: TGTGCCAGCAGCTTTAGCGGGAGGCTCAAAGGGGAGCAGTTCTTC. It codes for CASSFSGRLKGEQFF. The entire variable domain, with the rest obtained from reference TRBV7-9 and TRBJ2-1, is as follows: DTGVSQNPRHKITKRGQNVTFRCDPISEHNRLYWYRQTLGQGPEFLTYFQNEAQLEKSRLLSDRFSAERPKGSFSTLEIQRTEQGDSAMYLCASSFSGRLKGEQFFGPGTRLTVL.

This clonotype has a count of ten or more. The chain combines TRBV12-3 or TRBV12-4 with TRBJ1-5; 8 bases map to TRBD1. The trim removed 6 bases at V and 1 base at J, leaving 5 bases unmatched. This CDR3 has 15 amino acids. CDR3 residues: CASRSGGRSNQPQHF. The CDR3 DNA sequence: TGTGCCAGCAGGTCAGGGGGCAGGAGCAATCAGCCCCAGCATTTT.

This clonotype was counted between two and nine times. This chain links TRBV7-8 with TRBJ2-5, with TRBD1 identical over 7 bases. Germline CDR1 SGHVS, CDR2 FQNEAQ. The CDR3 covers 13 residues. The V gene end was trimmed by 5 bases and the J gene end by 2 bases; junction bases not matched to a gene: 2. The CDR3 bases are TGTGCCAGCAGCGAGGGACAGCAAGAGACCCAGTACTTC. This codes for CASSEGQQETQYF.

This clonotype was seen at least ten times. The CDR3 DNA reads TGCGCCAGCAGCCAAGACCCCCAGGGAACTAATGAAAAACTGTTTTTT. Translated, it gives CASSQDPQGTNEKLFF. The V call is TRBV4-1, the J call TRBJ1-4; a possible D gene is TRBD1 (5 bases). Trimming stripped 0 bases from V and 1 base from J, with 9 bases between. CDR3 length: 16 amino acids. From germline, CDR1 is MGHRA and CDR2 YSYEKL.